This TCR beta chain was documented in a study of shared clonotypes between healthy human individuals. Study-wide points: When compared with the clonotypes that were shared by all four sorted-subset donors, the non-shared clonotypes turned out to have lower generation probabilities. Sorted-subset sequencing, rarefaction showed, was incomplete despite large depth. Sharing across a few donors was seen in roughly 5.2% of naive CD4 clonotypes.

Comments on this clone: The antigen is not known.

This CDR3 spans 13 amino acids. The V gene's germline CDR1 is SGHNT and CDR2 YYREEE (reference sequence). The V gene lost 4 bases and the J gene lost 7 bases, with 12 bases spanning the gap. Deep-level running was used for the assay. The method was immunoSEQ multiplex PCR; TCRdb's version includes in-frame clones alone and lacks a portion of them. The sample lists some 2.3 million clones; 93% were seen once. Sequenced sample: naive CD4+ T cells from PBMCs. The subset denotes: CD45RA+ positively selected. This TCR was sampled from a man aged 18 to 30 in good health. Some clones in this sample may be carry-over from other donors' samples. J is TRBJ2-1 and V is TRBV5-4, with D perhaps being TRBD1 or TRBD2 (5 bases each). CDR3 in amino acids: CASSKRDVNEQFF. In DNA, the CDR3 is TGTGCCAGCAGCAAAAGGGACGTGAATGAGCAGTTCTTC.